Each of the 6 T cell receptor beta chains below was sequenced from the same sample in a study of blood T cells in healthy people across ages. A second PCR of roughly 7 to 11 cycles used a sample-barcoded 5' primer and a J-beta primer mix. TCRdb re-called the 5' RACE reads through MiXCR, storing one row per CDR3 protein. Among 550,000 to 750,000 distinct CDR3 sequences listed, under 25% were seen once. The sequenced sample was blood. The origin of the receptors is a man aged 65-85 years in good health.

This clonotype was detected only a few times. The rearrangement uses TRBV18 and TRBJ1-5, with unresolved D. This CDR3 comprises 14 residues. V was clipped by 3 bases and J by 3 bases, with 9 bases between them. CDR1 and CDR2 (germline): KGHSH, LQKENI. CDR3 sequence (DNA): TGTGCCAGCTCACCGGACGGAATCAATCAGCCCCAGCATTTT. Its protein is CASSPDGINQPQHF.

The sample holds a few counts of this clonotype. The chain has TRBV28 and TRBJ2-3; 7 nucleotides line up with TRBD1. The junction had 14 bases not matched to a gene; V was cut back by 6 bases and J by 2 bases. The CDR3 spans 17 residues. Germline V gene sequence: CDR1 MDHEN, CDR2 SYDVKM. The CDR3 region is CASSKYRQGTYTDTQYF. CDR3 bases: TGTGCCAGCAGCAAATACCGACAGGGCACCTACACAGATACGCAGTATTTT.

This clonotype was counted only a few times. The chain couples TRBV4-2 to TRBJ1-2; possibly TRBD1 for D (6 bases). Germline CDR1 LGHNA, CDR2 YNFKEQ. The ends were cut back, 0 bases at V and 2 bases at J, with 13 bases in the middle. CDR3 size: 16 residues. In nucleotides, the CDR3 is TGTGCCAGCAGCCAAGACTTGATCGACAGGAACTATGGCTACACCTTC. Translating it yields CASSQDLIDRNYGYTF.

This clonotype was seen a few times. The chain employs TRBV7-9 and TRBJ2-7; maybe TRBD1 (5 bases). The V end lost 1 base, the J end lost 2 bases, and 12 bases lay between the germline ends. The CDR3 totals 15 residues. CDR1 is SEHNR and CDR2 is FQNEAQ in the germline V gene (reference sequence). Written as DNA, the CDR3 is TGTGCCAGCAGCTTAGGATTAGAAGGGGCCTACGAGCAGTACTTC. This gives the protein CASSLGLEGAYEQYF.

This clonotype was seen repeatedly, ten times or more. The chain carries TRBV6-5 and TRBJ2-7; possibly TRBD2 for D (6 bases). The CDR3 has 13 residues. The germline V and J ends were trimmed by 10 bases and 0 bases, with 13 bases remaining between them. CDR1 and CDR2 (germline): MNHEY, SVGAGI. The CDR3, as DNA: TGTGCCACCACCGGGACTTACTCCTACGAGCAGTACTTC. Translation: CATTGTYSYEQYF.

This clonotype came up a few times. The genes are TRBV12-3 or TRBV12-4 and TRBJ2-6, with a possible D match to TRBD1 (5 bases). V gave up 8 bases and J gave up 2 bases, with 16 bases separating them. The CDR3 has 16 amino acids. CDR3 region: CASFRGGVPGANVLTF. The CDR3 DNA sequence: TGTGCCAGCTTTAGGGGTGGGGTACCTGGGGCCAACGTCCTGACTTTC.